This T cell receptor (beta chain) stems from a study of T-cell memory formation after mild COVID-19. Trimming removed 7 bases at V and 4 bases at J, with 10 bases between. There are 12 residues in the CDR3. Germline values: CDR1 MNHEY, CDR2 SVGAGI. TCRdb recomputed calls from the 5' RACE reads with MiXCR, one row per CDR3 protein. The data show 550,000 to 600,000 distinct CDR3 sequences, about 22% seen once. This clonotype was sampled from an adult woman who had mild COVID-19 (a few samples of this study predate the infection). Cell type and time point are not known. This rearrangement joins TRBV6-5 to TRBJ1-2; tentatively, D is TRBD1 (6 bases). The sample taken for sequencing was PBMCs or a T cell subset sorted from them (not recorded which). This CDR3 reads CASTQGTYGYTF. The CDR3 DNA is TGTGCCAGCACCCAGGGGACCTATGGCTACACCTTC.